These T cell receptor beta chains were read from a single sample in a study of immune cell composition in non-small cell lung cancer. Data came from immunoSEQ multiplex PCR; TCRdb stores just in-frame clones and leaves some out. This table holds 3,200 or so clones, 65% to 85% found once. The specimen was lung tumor tissue. The receptor set was obtained from a human donor with non-small cell lung cancer. Each CDR3 is given with its conserved first and last residue. D genes are given only for firm matches. Rows give clone size only sometimes, using once, few, many, or a class for an expanded clone.

size	V	D	J	CDR3	DNA
.	TRBV7-6	TRBD2	TRBJ2-3	CASSTTSGGTQYF	TGTGCCAGCAGCACGACTTCGGGGGGTACGCAGTATTTT
once	TRBV28	.	TRBJ1-1	CASSLAGLLTEAFF	TGTGCCAGCAGTTTAGCGGGATTGTTGACTGAAGCTTTCTTT
.	TRBV4-2	TRBD2	TRBJ2-7	CASSQGLAGSYEQYF	TGTGCCAGCAGCCAAGGACTAGCGGGCTCCTACGAGCAGTACTTC
.	TRBV30	TRBD1	TRBJ1-6	CAWSVPGGHSPLHF	TGTGCCTGGAGTGTACCAGGGGGTCATTCACCCCTCCACTTT
.	TRBV11-3	.	TRBJ2-7	CASSLVGGAGEQYF	TGTGCCAGCAGCTTAGTGGGGGGGGCAGGCGAGCAGTACTTC
.	TRBV27	TRBD1	TRBJ1-1	CASFPRQGILGTEAFF	TGTGCCAGTTTTCCGAGACAGGGTATCTTAGGCACTGAAGCTTTCTTT
.	TRBV9	TRBD1	TRBJ2-1	CASRPTGSPYNEQFF	TGTGCCAGCAGACCGACAGGGTCCCCCTACAATGAGCAGTTCTTC
.	TRBV18	.	TRBJ2-2	CASSPRGADTGELFF	TGTGCCAGCTCACCACGCGGGGCGGACACCGGGGAGCTGTTTTTT
.	TRBV11-3	.	TRBJ1-2	CASSLAEQKRGYTF	TGTGCCAGCAGCTTAGCCGAACAGAAAAGAGGCTACACCTTC
.	TRBV19	TRBD2	TRBJ2-3	CASSIVYRTSGGDTQYF	TGTGCCAGTAGTATAGTTTACCGGACTAGCGGGGGAGATACGCAGTATTTT
.	TRBV5-4	TRBD1	TRBJ1-2	CASSLAAGQGYGYTF	TGTGCCAGCAGCTTGGCCGCAGGACAGGGCTATGGCTACACCTTC
.	TRBV12-5	TRBD2	TRBJ2-3	CASGSGTSGADTQYF	TGTGCTAGTGGTTCGGGGACTAGCGGGGCAGATACGCAGTATTTT
.	TRBV7-8	.	TRBJ1-5	CASSLARQYSNQPQHF	TGTGCCAGCAGCTTAGCGAGGCAGTATAGCAATCAGCCCCAGCATTTT
.	TRBV7-9	.	TRBJ1-6	CASSLTGSDGSPLHF	TGTGCCAGCAGCTTAACAGGGAGTGACGGTTCACCCCTCCACTTT
.	TRBV5-6	TRBD1	TRBJ1-2	CASSSTGIGDGYGYTF	TGTGCCAGCAGCTCGACAGGGATCGGAGATGGCTATGGCTACACCTTC
.	TRBV1	.	TRBJ2-6	CTSRKPGLCRANVLTF	TGCACCAGCAGAAAGCCGGGTTTGTGTCGGGCCAACGTCCTGACTTTC
.	TRBV5-1	.	TRBJ1-4	CASSRGTGREKLFF	TGCGCCAGCAGCCGGGGGACCGGGAGGGAAAAACTGTTTTTT
once	TRBV19	.	TRBJ1-4	CASSIVSQGSEKLFF	TGTGCCAGTAGTATAGTGAGTCAGGGTAGCGAAAAACTGTTTTTT
.	TRBV14	.	TRBJ2-5	CASSRQYQETQYF	TGTGCCAGCAGCCGACAGTACCAAGAGACCCAGTACTTC
.	TRBV2	TRBD2	TRBJ2-2	CASEAGGPGIGELFF	TGTGCCAGCGAAGCGGGGGGGCCCGGGATCGGGGAGCTGTTTTTT
.	TRBV10-3	.	TRBJ2-7	CAISDRGYEQYF	TGTGCCATCAGTGATCGGGGCTACGAGCAGTACTTC
once	TRBV7-6	.	TRBJ2-7	CASSIGTTPQYEQYF	TGTGCCAGCAGCATCGGGACAACACCCCAATACGAGCAGTACTTC
large	TRBV5-1	.	TRBJ2-3	CANLPGVVTDTQYF	TGCGCCAACCTCCCAGGGGTTGTGACAGATACGCAGTATTTT
.	TRBV10-3	.	TRBJ1-2	CAISELGEAGYTF	TGTGCCATCAGTGAGCTAGGAGAGGCTGGCTACACCTTC
once	TRBV7-6	TRBD1	TRBJ2-7	CASSRQGFYEQYF	TGTGCCAGCAGTAGACAGGGATTCTACGAGCAGTACTTC
.	TRBV18	.	TRBJ2-7	CASSPQYTSDEQYF	TGTGCCAGCTCACCCCAATATACGTCGGACGAGCAGTACTTC
.	TRBV7-9	TRBD2	TRBJ2-1	CASSFSLAGEPNEQFF	TGTGCCAGCAGCTTTTCACTAGCGGGGGAACCCAATGAGCAGTTCTTC
once	TRBV11-3	.	TRBJ1-1	CASSLGGHENTEAFF	TGTGCCAGCAGCTTAGGGGGACACGAGAACACTGAAGCTTTCTTT
.	TRBV5-6	TRBD2	TRBJ2-5	CASSTGLAGETQYF	TGTGCCAGCAGCACTGGACTAGCGGGGGAGACCCAGTACTTC
.	TRBV2	.	TRBJ2-7	CASTRGLTYEQYF	TGTGCCAGCACAAGGGGCCTAACCTACGAGCAGTACTTC
.	TRBV7-9	.	TRBJ1-4	CASSDRGTSNGEKLFF	TGTGCCAGCAGCGACCGAGGGACTTCGAACGGTGAAAAACTGTTTTTT
.	TRBV7-3	TRBD1	TRBJ2-5	CASSSGTEETQYF	TGTGCCAGCAGCTCCGGGACAGAAGAGACCCAGTACTTC
.	TRBV7-3	TRBD2	TRBJ2-5	CASSLTVTSQRAQYF	TGTGCCAGCAGCTTAACGGTGACTAGCCAGAGGGCCCAGTACTTC
.	TRBV23-1	.	TRBJ2-7	CASSQIWPESHYEQYF	TGCGCCAGCAGTCAAATATGGCCAGAATCTCACTACGAGCAGTACTTC
large	TRBV11-1	TRBD2	TRBJ2-4	CASSPGGKNIQYF	TGTGCCAGCAGCCCCGGGGGGAAAAACATTCAGTACTTC
.	TRBV7-8	TRBD1	TRBJ2-4	CASSFYPRDRAPIQYF	TGTGCCAGCAGCTTCTATCCCCGGGACAGGGCTCCCATTCAGTACTTC
.	TRBV7-8	.	TRBJ2-7	CASSSNYEQYF	TGTGCCAGCAGCTCTAACTACGAGCAGTACTTC
.	TRBV18	.	TRBJ2-5	CAGSPETGETQYF	TGTGCCGGCTCACCAGAGACAGGAGAGACCCAGTACTTC
.	TRBV5-1	.	TRBJ2-1	CASSDQPQGIYNEQFF	TGCGCCAGCAGCGATCAACCGCAGGGGATCTACAATGAGCAGTTCTTC
.	TRBV6-1	.	TRBJ2-5	CASSEGLGYQETQYF	TGTGCCAGCAGTGAAGGACTAGGGTACCAAGAGACCCAGTACTTC